The 9 T cell receptor beta chains below all came from one sample that was sequenced in a study of blood T cells in healthy people across ages. It was with a sample-barcoded 5' primer and a J-beta primer mix that a second PCR of about 7 to 12 cycles was run. MiXCR, applied by TCRdb to the 5' RACE reads, yields one record per CDR3 protein. The table lists roughly 2 million distinct CDR3 sequences, 49% of them singletons. Sequencing was performed on blood. The receptors shown here come from a woman aged 35 to 49 in good health.

The chain joins TRBV28 to TRBJ1-2, with TRBD1 as a possible D gene (6 bases). This CDR3 has 15 amino acids. Germline-derived CDR1 and CDR2 are MDHEN and SYDVKM. Trimming removed 5 bases at V and 7 bases at J, with 20 bases between. CDR3 sequence reads: CASSRGQLDGCGYTF. CDR3 in DNA: TGTGCCAGCAGTCGTGGACAGCTGGATGGTTGTGGCTACACCTTC.

This clonotype was counted only a few times. This chain uses TRBV5-1 with TRBJ2-1; maybe TRBD1 (6 bases). Germline lookup yields CDR1 SGHRS and CDR2 YFSETQ. With 6 bases removed from V and 5 bases from J, the gap between germline ends came to 18 bases. The CDR3 runs to 15 residues. This CDR3 is CASTNGLRTDNEQFF. The CDR3 DNA reads as TGCGCCAGCACCAACGGCCTTAGGACAGACAATGAGCAGTTCTTC.

The chain recombines TRBV7-9 with TRBJ2-6; tentative D call: TRBD1 (5 bases). This CDR3 has 16 amino acids. CDR1 and CDR2 (germline): SEHNR, FQNEAQ (reference sequence). V was cut by 4 bases and J by 2 bases, with 12 bases left in between. The CDR3 protein is CASSSQGLTGANVLTF. In DNA, the CDR3 is TGTGCCAGCAGCTCCCAGGGCCTGACTGGGGCCAACGTCCTGACTTTC.

This chain connects TRBV27 to TRBJ2-1; tentatively, D is TRBD1 or TRBD2 (7 bases each). V dropped 6 bases and J dropped 12 bases, with 18 bases sitting between them. Germline V lookup: CDR1 MNHEY, CDR2 SMNVEV (reference sequence). The CDR3 extends over 13 amino acids. The CDR3 sequence: CASRPLGGTVQFF. As DNA, the CDR3 is TGTGCCAGCAGACCCCTCGGGGGGACAGTGCAGTTCTTC.

The chain is built from TRBV7-2 and TRBJ1-2; the D gene is possibly TRBD1 (5 bases). The V end lost 2 bases, the J end lost 13 bases, and 14 bases lay between the germline ends. CDR1 is SGHTA, CDR2 FQGNSA, per germline. There are 12 residues in the CDR3. This CDR3 reads CASSLYTRQSTF. CDR3 coding DNA: TGTGCCAGCAGCTTATATACCCGACAGAGCACCTTC.

The chain employs TRBV9 and TRBJ2-7; 8 bases agree with TRBD2. The J segment lost 0 bases and the V segment lost 0 bases, leaving 11 bases of the junction unmatched. Germline lookup yields CDR1 SGDLS and CDR2 YYNGEE. The CDR3 contains 18 residues. The DNA for the CDR3 is TGTGCCAGCAGCGTAGACCCCACGGAGCGGGGGACCTCCTACGAGCAGTACTTC. It is translated as CASSVDPTERGTSYEQYF.

The V gene is TRBV20-1, the J gene TRBJ1-4; possible D gene TRBD1, 5 bases. From germline, CDR1 is DFQATT and CDR2 SNEGSKA (reference sequence). V lost 6 bases, J lost 1 base, and 21 bases lay in between. This CDR3 is built from 17 residues. In DNA form, the CDR3 reads TGCAGTGCCCTAGGGGCTGATCCCCGAGGAACTAATGAAAAACTGTTTTTT. This translates into CSALGADPRGTNEKLFF.

The J gene is TRBJ2-7, the V gene TRBV7-2; 8 bases align to TRBD1. Trimming at V came to 5 bases and at J to 2 bases, leaving 8 bases not matched to a gene. The CDR3 runs 15 residues. Per germline, CDR1 SGHTA and CDR2 FQGNSA. CDR3 protein: CASSIDRGVAYEQYF. The CDR3 nucleotides are TGTGCCAGCAGCATAGACAGGGGAGTGGCCTACGAGCAGTACTTC.

Comments on this clonotype: A much bigger clone sits one base away, suggesting this may be a read error. The V gene is TRBV5-1, the J gene TRBJ2-7; 8 bases map to TRBD1. This CDR3 contains 15 residues. V gave up 2 bases and J gave up 4 bases; unmatched junction bases: 8. Germline CDR1 and CDR2: SGHRS and YFSETQ. The CDR3: CASSLRTGSFYEQYF. The CDR3 coding sequence is TGCGCCAGCAGCTTAAGGACAGGGAGCTTTTACGAGCAGTACTTC.